These T cell receptor beta chains were read from a single sample in a study of T cell responses to AZD1222 COVID-19 vaccine. Libraries were prepared by immunoSEQ multiplex PCR; TCRdb keeps only in-frame clonotypes and omits some of them. Of about 84,000 clones detected, around 87% appear once; the ten largest clones hold approximately 30%. The starting material was peripheral blood, obtained on day 0 of AZD1222 vaccination. The receptor source for this set is an adult in good health. CDR3s include the opening cysteine and the closing phenylalanine or tryptophan. The order of the fields is V gene, CDR3 length, J gene, D gene, clone size, CDR3 protein, CDR3 DNA. A D gene is named only where the DNA matches it firmly. A row's size may be missing; if present it is once, few, many or a size class.

V gene: TRBV6-5
CDR3 length: 15
J gene: TRBJ2-7
D gene: .
clone size: .
CDR3 protein: CASSYSGVGSSEQYF
CDR3 DNA: TGTGCCAGCAGTTACTCGGGCGTAGGCTCTTCCGAGCAGTACTTC

V gene: TRBV30
CDR3 length: 12
J gene: TRBJ2-7
D gene: TRBD2
clone size: .
CDR3 protein: CAWGLANYEQYF
CDR3 DNA: TGTGCCTGGGGACTAGCGAACTACGAGCAGTACTTC

V gene: TRBV19
CDR3 length: 14
J gene: TRBJ2-3
D gene: .
clone size: .
CDR3 protein: CASSMGRTTDTQYF
CDR3 DNA: TGTGCCAGTAGTATGGGCCGGACCACAGATACGCAGTATTTT

V gene: TRBV28
CDR3 length: 12
J gene: TRBJ2-7
D gene: TRBD1
clone size: .
CDR3 protein: CASRTGVHEQYF
CDR3 DNA: TGTGCCAGCAGGACAGGGGTACACGAGCAGTACTTC

V gene: TRBV27
CDR3 length: 11
J gene: TRBJ2-7
D gene: .
clone size: .
CDR3 protein: CASRRGHEQYF
CDR3 DNA: TGTGCCAGCAGAAGGGGACACGAGCAGTACTTC

V gene: TRBV11-2
CDR3 length: 15
J gene: TRBJ1-5
D gene: .
clone size: few
CDR3 protein: CASSLVGGSNQPQHF
CDR3 DNA: TGTGCCAGCAGCTTAGTTGGAGGTAGCAATCAGCCCCAGCATTTT

V gene: TRBV27
CDR3 length: 16
J gene: TRBJ1-5
D gene: .
clone size: .
CDR3 protein: CASSLSGVLSNQPQHF
CDR3 DNA: TGTGCCAGCAGTCTCTCAGGAGTACTTAGCAATCAGCCCCAGCATTTT

V gene: TRBV28
CDR3 length: 13
J gene: TRBJ2-1
D gene: TRBD2
clone size: .
CDR3 protein: CASSGTSGNEQFF
CDR3 DNA: TGTGCCAGCTCCGGGACTAGCGGCAATGAGCAGTTCTTC

V gene: TRBV2
CDR3 length: 13
J gene: TRBJ1-2
D gene: .
clone size: .
CDR3 protein: CASSEAEGIGYTF
CDR3 DNA: TGTGCCAGCAGTGAAGCGGAGGGAATTGGCTACACCTTC

V gene: TRBV6-4
CDR3 length: 13
J gene: TRBJ1-2
D gene: TRBD1
clone size: .
CDR3 protein: CASSGGQADGYTF
CDR3 DNA: TGTGCCAGCAGTGGGGGACAGGCGGATGGCTACACCTTC

V gene: TRBV6-4
CDR3 length: 14
J gene: TRBJ1-4
D gene: .
clone size: .
CDR3 protein: CASWRTPGGEKLFF
CDR3 DNA: TGTGCCAGTTGGCGGACCCCGGGAGGTGAAAAACTGTTTTTT

V gene: TRBV5-1
CDR3 length: 17
J gene: TRBJ2-7
D gene: TRBD2
clone size: .
CDR3 protein: CASSPRTSGRVQSEQYF
CDR3 DNA: TGCGCCAGCAGTCCCAGGACTAGCGGGAGAGTACAGTCCGAGCAGTACTTC

V gene: TRBV9
CDR3 length: 15
J gene: TRBJ2-3
D gene: TRBD1
clone size: .
CDR3 protein: CASSGWTGGTDTQYF
CDR3 DNA: TGTGCCAGCAGCGGATGGACAGGGGGCACAGATACGCAGTATTTT

V gene: TRBV6-4
CDR3 length: 16
J gene: TRBJ2-3
D gene: TRBD2
clone size: .
CDR3 protein: CASSDSPSGSTDTQYF
CDR3 DNA: TGTGCCAGCAGTGACTCACCTAGCGGGAGTACAGATACGCAGTATTTT

V gene: TRBV29-1
CDR3 length: 14
J gene: TRBJ2-3
D gene: TRBD2
clone size: .
CDR3 protein: CSAKTSGRTDTQYF
CDR3 DNA: TGCAGCGCTAAGACTAGCGGGAGGACAGATACGCAGTATTTT

V gene: TRBV19
CDR3 length: 17
J gene: TRBJ2-1
D gene: TRBD1
clone size: once
CDR3 protein: CASSIEGGTGVRNEQFF
CDR3 DNA: TGTGCCAGTAGTATAGAGGGGGGGACAGGGGTTCGCAATGAGCAGTTCTTC

V gene: TRBV19
CDR3 length: 13
J gene: TRBJ1-3
D gene: .
clone size: .
CDR3 protein: CASTADSGNTIYF
CDR3 DNA: TGTGCCAGTACCGCAGACTCTGGAAACACCATATATTTT

V gene: TRBV7-9
CDR3 length: 15
J gene: TRBJ1-2
D gene: .
clone size: .
CDR3 protein: CASSLAKGLNYGYTF
CDR3 DNA: TGTGCCAGCAGCTTAGCCAAAGGGCTTAACTATGGCTACACCTTC

V gene: TRBV5-3
CDR3 length: 17
J gene: TRBJ1-2
D gene: TRBD1
clone size: .
CDR3 protein: CARSFFYRDRAFYGYTF
CDR3 DNA: TGTGCCAGAAGCTTTTTCTACCGGGACAGGGCCTTCTATGGCTACACCTTC

V gene: TRBV7-9
CDR3 length: 16
J gene: TRBJ2-1
D gene: .
clone size: .
CDR3 protein: CASSGLLVHSYNEQFF
CDR3 DNA: TGTGCCAGCAGCGGGCTACTGGTGCACTCCTACAATGAGCAGTTCTTC

V gene: TRBV6-6
CDR3 length: 13
J gene: TRBJ1-4
D gene: TRBD1
clone size: .
CDR3 protein: CATGQIPNEKLFF
CDR3 DNA: TGCGCTACGGGACAGATACCAAATGAAAAACTGTTTTTT

V gene: TRBV28
CDR3 length: 15
J gene: TRBJ2-3
D gene: .
clone size: .
CDR3 protein: CASSSMLVGVDTQYF
CDR3 DNA: TGTGCCAGCAGTTCCATGTTGGTAGGTGTAGATACGCAGTATTTT

V gene: TRBV29-1
CDR3 length: 11
J gene: TRBJ2-7
D gene: .
clone size: .
CDR3 protein: CSVALRGEQYF
CDR3 DNA: TGCAGTGTGGCATTGAGAGGCGAGCAGTACTTC

V gene: TRBV6-4
CDR3 length: 15
J gene: TRBJ1-4
D gene: .
clone size: .
CDR3 protein: CASSDLTVLNEKLFF
CDR3 DNA: TGTGCCAGCAGTGACTTAACGGTCCTTAATGAAAAACTGTTTTTT

V gene: TRBV14
CDR3 length: 13
J gene: TRBJ2-1
D gene: TRBD2
clone size: .
CDR3 protein: CASSQGGINEQFF
CDR3 DNA: TGTGCCAGCAGCCAGGGGGGGATTAATGAGCAGTTCTTC

V gene: TRBV5-1
CDR3 length: 14
J gene: TRBJ2-7
D gene: .
clone size: once
CDR3 protein: CASSFQGGSYEQYF
CDR3 DNA: TGCGCCAGCAGCTTCCAAGGGGGCTCCTACGAGCAGTACTTC

V gene: TRBV5-4
CDR3 length: 16
J gene: TRBJ1-6
D gene: TRBD1
clone size: .
CDR3 protein: CASSRGGTGDNSPLHF
CDR3 DNA: TGTGCCAGCAGCCGCGGAGGGACAGGGGACAATTCACCCCTCCACTTT

V gene: TRBV5-1
CDR3 length: 18
J gene: TRBJ2-7
D gene: TRBD2
clone size: .
CDR3 protein: CASSLASASGRVSYEQYF
CDR3 DNA: TGCGCCAGCAGCTTGGCCTCGGCTAGCGGGAGGGTATCCTACGAGCAGTACTTC

V gene: TRBV27
CDR3 length: 14
J gene: TRBJ2-3
D gene: .
clone size: .
CDR3 protein: CASSFYDRTDTQYF
CDR3 DNA: TGTGCCAGCAGTTTCTACGATCGCACAGATACGCAGTATTTT

V gene: TRBV7-2
CDR3 length: 13
J gene: TRBJ1-6
D gene: .
clone size: .
CDR3 protein: CASSLGGGSPLHF
CDR3 DNA: TGTGCCAGCAGCTTGGGGGGGGGTTCACCCCTCCACTTT

V gene: TRBV5-1
CDR3 length: 15
J gene: TRBJ2-7
D gene: TRBD1
clone size: .
CDR3 protein: CASSPNPDRDYEQYF
CDR3 DNA: TGCGCCAGCAGCCCGAACCCGGACAGGGACTACGAGCAGTACTTC